These 30 T cell receptor beta chains were all obtained from the same sample, sequenced in a study of patients and donors after allogeneic stem cell transplantation. TCRdb reprocessed the RT-PCR reads via MiXCR and lists one record per CDR3 protein. The data show roughly 880,000 distinct CDR3 sequences, 18% seen once. The sample consisted of blood, either unsorted or a sorted T cell fraction (not recorded which). The receptors shown here come from a human donor who was either an allogeneic HSCT recipient or a stem cell or donor lymphocyte infusion donor (not recorded which). It is not recorded whose cells these are; they may come from a transplant donor.

This clonotype has more than one count but fewer than ten. The chain carries TRBV11-2 and TRBJ1-2; D unresolved. Germline V gene sequence: CDR1 SGHAT, CDR2 FQNNGV. The CDR3 length is 15 residues. The ends were cut back, 5 bases at V and 0 bases at J, with 13 bases in the middle. The CDR3 loop reads CASSPVSGSNYGYTF. DNA for the CDR3: TGTGCCAGCAGCCCGGTCAGTGGATCTAACTATGGCTACACCTTC.

This clonotype appeared a few times. V is TRBV7-2 and J is TRBJ2-7; weak D call: TRBD1 (5 bases). V lost 5 bases, J lost 4 bases, and 12 bases lay in between. Germline assignment: CDR1 SGHTA and CDR2 FQGNSA. This CDR3 region has 13 residues. CDR3 sequence reads: CASSRSSGYEQYF. CDR3 nucleotide sequence: TGTGCCAGCAGCCGATCTTCAGGGTACGAGCAGTACTTC.

This clonotype was seen a few times. The CDR3 loop reads CASPTPSNEQFF. DNA of the CDR3: TGTGCCAGCCCGACCCCGTCCAATGAGCAGTTCTTC. The rearrangement links TRBV21-1 to TRBJ2-1. TRBV21-1 is noted as a pseudogene. The CDR3 spans 12 residues.

This clonotype was observed many times. The chain uses TRBV27 and TRBJ1-2; maybe TRBD1 (6 bases). The CDR3 length is 14 residues. From germline, CDR1 is MNHEY and CDR2 SMNVEV (reference sequence). V gave up 3 bases and J gave up 8 bases, with 16 bases separating them. The DNA of the CDR3 is TGTGCCAGCAGTTTTAACAGGGCCGTCGGGGGCTACACCTTC. Translated: CASSFNRAVGGYTF.

In this sample, this clonotype turned up a few times. V is TRBV12-3 or TRBV12-4 and J is TRBJ2-3; D remains ambiguous. The CDR3 consists of 13 residues. Trimming cost V 3 bases and J 5 bases, with 9 bases left between them. The CDR3 coding sequence is TGTGCCAGCAGTTTGTTGCTGAGAGATACGCAGTATTTT. It yields the protein CASSLLLRDTQYF.

This clonotype occurred many times. V and J are TRBV25-1 and TRBJ1-2, with 9 nucleotides matching TRBD1. The CDR3 runs to 13 residues. Germline V gene data show CDR1 as MGHDK and CDR2 as SYGVNS. Trimming cost V 8 bases and J 6 bases; bases outside gene matches: 7. DNA of the CDR3: TGTGCCAGCCGGGGACAGGGAATAGATGGCTACACCTTC. Translation gives CASRGQGIDGYTF.

The V gene is TRBV20-1, the J gene TRBJ2-1; TRBD2 matches 10 bases. CDR3 size: 14 residues. V lost 5 bases, J lost 3 bases, and 4 bases stayed unmatched. Germline values: CDR1 DFQATT, CDR2 SNEGSKA (reference sequence). CDR3 loop: CSALAGGNYNEQFF. The DNA of the CDR3 is TGCAGTGCTTTAGCGGGAGGAAACTACAATGAGCAGTTCTTC.

V is TRBV4-3 and J is TRBJ2-5; 8 positions match TRBD1. The trim removed 5 bases at V and 5 bases at J, leaving 13 bases unmatched. Per the germline V gene, CDR1 is LGHNA and CDR2 is YSLEER. The CDR3 extends over 16 amino acids. The CDR3 region is CASSRALTDREETQYF. The CDR3 bases are TGCGCCAGCAGCAGGGCGCTTACGGACAGGGAGGAGACCCAGTACTTC.

The J gene is TRBJ1-2, the V gene TRBV27; D might be TRBD1 (6 bases). Germline V lookup: CDR1 MNHEY, CDR2 SMNVEV (reference sequence). The CDR3 has 16 residues. V lost 3 bases and J lost 2, with 16 bases in between. The CDR3 loop is CASSLTGAGYNYGYTF. Here the CDR3 DNA reads TGTGCCAGCAGTTTGACGGGGGCGGGTTACAACTATGGCTACACCTTC.

Only a few counts were recorded for this clonotype. The chain joins TRBV7-6 to TRBJ1-4; TRBD1 agrees at 7 bases. This CDR3 spans 19 amino acids. Losses at the gene ends were 4 bases for V and 4 bases for J; bases not matched to a gene: 18. Germline assignment: CDR1 SGHVS and CDR2 FNYEAQ. The CDR3 nucleotides are TGTGCCAGCAGCTACCGACTTTCGCAGGGGGGTGTCAATAATGAAAAACTGTTTTTT. As protein: CASSYRLSQGGVNNEKLFF. The variable domain in full, with the rest retrieved from reference TRBV7-6 and TRBJ1-4, is GAGVSQSPRYKVTKRGQDVALRCDPISGHVSLYWYRQALGQGPEFLTYFNYEAQQDKSGLPNDRFSAERPEGSISTLTIQRTEQRDSAMYRCASSYRLSQGGVNNEKLFFGSGTQLSVL.

This clonotype was detected only a few times. The chain carries TRBV2 and TRBJ2-1, with 10 nucleotides matching TRBD2. Germline trimming cut 9 bases from V and 4 bases from J; bases unmatched to any gene: 9. The CDR3 extends over 15 amino acids. CDR1 and CDR2 from the germline V gene are SNHLY and FYNNEI. The CDR3: CARRISGGPYNEQFF. DNA of the CDR3: TGTGCCAGGAGAATTAGCGGGGGGCCATACAATGAGCAGTTCTTC.

A few counts support this clonotype. The CDR3 loop is CASSPPPTSLRADTQYF. CDR3 sequence (DNA): TGTGCCAGCAGCCCTCCCCCCACTAGCTTGCGGGCAGATACGCAGTATTTT. The rearrangement joins TRBV4-2 to TRBJ2-3; TRBD2 is a possible D gene (6 bases). The CDR3 spans 17 residues. CDR1 is LGHNA and CDR2 is YNFKEQ in the germline V gene. Trimming left V 4 bases short and J 4 bases short, with 21 bases between.

This clonotype appeared a few times. The chain joins TRBV5-1 to TRBJ2-7, with 9 bases matching TRBD1. The CDR3 is 15 amino acids. Per germline, CDR1 SGHRS and CDR2 YFSETQ. The J segment lost 2 bases and the V segment lost 4 bases, leaving 7 bases of the junction unmatched. Here the CDR3 reads CASSPTDRGPYEQYF. CDR3 coding DNA: TGCGCCAGCAGCCCGACGGACAGGGGACCCTACGAGCAGTACTTC.

This clonotype was seen only a few times. The CDR3 region is CASSLAGDRGNQPQHF. The CDR3 region has the DNA TGCGCCAGCAGCCTCGCGGGAGACAGGGGCAATCAGCCCCAGCATTTT. V and J are TRBV4-1 and TRBJ1-5; 7 bases map to TRBD1. From germline, CDR1 is MGHRA and CDR2 YSYEKL. This CDR3 contains 16 residues. The junction had 8 bases not matched to a gene; V was cut back by 4 bases and J by 2 bases.

The V and J genes are TRBV27 and TRBJ2-1; 7 bases line up with TRBD2. Trimming cost V 6 bases and J 2 bases; bases outside gene matches: 16. CDR3 length: 18 amino acids. Germline CDR1 MNHEY, CDR2 SMNVEV (reference sequence). In DNA, the CDR3 is TGTGCCAGCAGCCCTGGGAGCGGGGTACCAGGAGCCTACAATGAGCAGTTCTTC. Its protein is CASSPGSGVPGAYNEQFF.

This clonotype was seen a few times. The chain recombines TRBV18 with TRBJ2-7, with 7 bases identical to TRBD1. This CDR3 spans 15 amino acids. CDR1 is KGHSH and CDR2 is LQKENI in the germline V gene. Trimming took 4 bases from V and 1 from J; bases not matched to a gene: 7. This chain's CDR3 is CASSRGQDLSYEQYF. DNA of the CDR3: TGTGCCAGCTCACGTGGACAGGATCTTTCCTACGAGCAGTACTTC.

The chain links TRBV6-1 to TRBJ2-2, with a tentative D call TRBD1 (7 bases). Germline V gene data show CDR1 as MNHNS and CDR2 as SASEGT. This CDR3 contains 16 residues. The V and J ends lost 8 bases and 0 bases respectively, with 16 bases between them. CDR3 protein: CASPPRGETNTGELFF. The CDR3 nucleotides are TGTGCCAGCCCCCCCAGGGGGGAGACGAACACCGGGGAGCTGTTTTTT.

This clonotype was detected a few times. The chain uses TRBV4-3 and TRBJ1-1, with 9 positions matching TRBD1. The CDR3 contains 14 residues. The germline gives CDR1 LGHNA, CDR2 YSLEER. J gave up 5 bases and V 4 bases, and 5 bases lay outside the gene matches. DNA for the CDR3: TGCGCCAGCAGCCGAGACAGGGGGTCGACTGAAGCTTTCTTT. Amino acids: CASSRDRGSTEAFF.

The CDR3 reads CSARDLREGILDGYTF. CDR3 bases: TGCAGTGCTAGAGATTTGCGGGAGGGTATTCTAGATGGCTACACCTTC. This rearrangement joins TRBV20-1 to TRBJ1-2, with no clear D. Germline-derived CDR1 and CDR2 are DFQATT and SNEGSKA (reference sequence). With 0 bases removed from V and 6 bases from J, the gap between germline ends came to 20 bases. The CDR3 is made up of 16 amino acids.

This clonotype was detected a few times. The chain joins TRBV14 to TRBJ2-5; tentatively, D is TRBD1 (6 bases). The CDR3 has 14 amino acids. Germline V gives CDR1 SGHDN, CDR2 FVKESK. The V gene lost 5 bases and the J gene lost 2 bases, with 12 bases spanning the gap. The chain's CDR3 is CASSVRDIQETQYF. CDR3 coding DNA: TGTGCCAGCAGCGTCCGGGACATACAAGAGACCCAGTACTTC.

The DNA for the CDR3 is TGTGCCAGCAGGCCAGGACAGGGGGCGCAAACTGAAGCTTTCTTT. Translating it yields CASRPGQGAQTEAFF. V gene TRBV12-3 or TRBV12-4 combines with J gene TRBJ1-1; 11 nucleotides match TRBD1. The CDR3 is 15 residues long. J lost 5 bases, V lost 6 bases, and 8 bases had no gene match.

The rearrangement joins TRBV10-3 to TRBJ2-7; 7 bases agree with TRBD1. CDR3 length: 15 residues. Germline V gene sequence: CDR1 ENHRY, CDR2 SYGVKD. Trimming took 0 bases from V and 5 from J; bases not matched to a gene: 7. CDR3 amino acids: CAISESSGRGNEQYF. The CDR3 DNA reads TGTGCCATCAGTGAGTCGTCGGGCAGGGGGAACGAGCAGTACTTC.

The sample holds a few counts of this clonotype. The chain couples TRBV30 to TRBJ1-1; TRBD1 matches at 9 bases. The CDR3 totals 16 residues. Per the germline V gene, CDR1 is GTSNPN and CDR2 is SVGIG (reference sequence). The V gene end was trimmed by 3 bases and the J gene end by 4 bases; junction bases not matched to a gene: 12. The CDR3 bases are TGTGCCTGGAGGGACCGACAGGGGGAAGGTGGCACTGAAGCTTTCTTT. This codes for CAWRDRQGEGGTEAFF.

This clonotype was seen many times. This chain joins TRBV25-1 and TRBJ2-7, with D perhaps matching TRBD1 (6 bases). Trimming shortened V by 8 bases and J by 0 bases, and 11 bases separated the two germline ends. This CDR3 is built from 13 residues. From germline, CDR1 is MGHDK and CDR2 SYGVNS. CDR3 sequence: CASGRDNSYEQYF. CDR3 coding DNA: TGTGCCAGCGGCCGGGACAACTCCTACGAGCAGTACTTC.

The chain recombines TRBV20-1 with TRBJ2-2, with unresolved D. Germline V gene sequence: CDR1 DFQATT, CDR2 SNEGSKA (reference sequence). V dropped 6 bases and J dropped 12 bases, with 14 bases sitting between them. The CDR3 loop spans 11 amino acids. The CDR3 reads CSAPIGVKLFF. Written as DNA, the CDR3 is TGCAGTGCGCCCATAGGTGTGAAGCTGTTTTTT.

The table lists this clonotype with many counts. The chain uses TRBV5-1 and TRBJ2-2; D gene unclear. V shed 5 bases and J shed 0 bases, with 8 bases lying between them. The CDR3 contains 14 residues. CDR1 SGHRS and CDR2 YFSETQ come from the germline V gene. The CDR3 bases are TGCGCCAGCAGTAGAGTTTCGAACACCGGGGAGCTGTTTTTT. Protein sequence: CASSRVSNTGELFF.

The chain recombines TRBV9 with TRBJ2-3, with 7 bases lining up with TRBD2. Germline V gene data show CDR1 as SGDLS and CDR2 as YYNGEE. CDR3 length: 15 residues. J gave up 3 bases and V 0 bases, and 4 bases lay outside the gene matches. The CDR3 DNA is TGTGCCAGCAGCGTAGAAGGGACTACTACAGATACGCAGTATTTT. This codes for CASSVEGTTTDTQYF.

V usage is TRBV20-1 and J usage is TRBJ2-5; the D gene is possibly TRBD2 (6 bases). CDR1 DFQATT and CDR2 SNEGSKA come from the germline V gene (reference sequence). The CDR3 is made up of 15 amino acids. Between the trimmed V and J ends, which lost 0 bases and 1 base, there was a span of 12 bases. CDR3 bases: TGCAGTGCTAGAGACCCCGGGACTTCCCAAGAGACCCAGTACTTC. Its protein product is CSARDPGTSQETQYF.

A few counts support this clonotype. This may be a read error: a much more frequent sequence differs by one nucleotide. The chain carries TRBV6-6 and TRBJ2-7; D uncertain. CDR1 and CDR2 from the germline V gene are MNHNY and SVGAGI (reference sequence). V lost 4 bases to trimming and J lost 3 bases, with 1 base between them. The CDR3 runs 10 residues. In DNA form, the CDR3 reads TGTGCCAGCAGTTGCTACGAGCAGTACTTC. Translating it yields CASSCYEQYF.

There are a few counts of this clonotype. The junction differs from germline at one of its ends, possibly a read error. This chain uses TRBV7-7 with TRBJ2-1; TRBD1 agrees at 8 bases. Germline V gives CDR1 SSHAT, CDR2 FNYEAQ (reference sequence). CDR3 length equals 13 residues. In DNA, the CDR3 is TGTGCTAGCAGCTTGGGACAGGCCAATGAGCAGTTCTTC. Amino acids: CASSLGQANEQFF. The full variable domain, its missing parts supplied by reference TRBV7-7 and TRBJ2-1, is GAGVSQSPRYKVTKRGQDVTLRCDPISSHATLYWYQQALGQGPEFLTYFNYEAQPDKSGLPSDRFSAERPEGSISTLTIQRTEQRDSAMYRCASSLGQANEQFFGPGTRLTVL.